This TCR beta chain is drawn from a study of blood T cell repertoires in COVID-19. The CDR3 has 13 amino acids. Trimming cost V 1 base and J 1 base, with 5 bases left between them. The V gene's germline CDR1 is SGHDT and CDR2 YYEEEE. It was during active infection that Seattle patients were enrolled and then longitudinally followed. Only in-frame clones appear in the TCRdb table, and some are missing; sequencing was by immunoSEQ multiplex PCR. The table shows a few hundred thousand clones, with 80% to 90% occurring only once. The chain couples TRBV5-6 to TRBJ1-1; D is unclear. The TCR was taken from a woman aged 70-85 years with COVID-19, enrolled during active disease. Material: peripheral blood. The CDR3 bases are TGTGCCAGCAGCTTGCCGAGGAACACTGAAGCTTTCTTT. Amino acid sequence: CASSLPRNTEAFF. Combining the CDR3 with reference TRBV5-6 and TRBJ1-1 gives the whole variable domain DAGVTQSPTHLIKTRGQQVTLRCSPKSGHDTVSWYQQALGQGPQFIFQYYEEEERQRGNFPDRFSGHQFPNYSSELNVNALLLGDSALYLCASSLPRNTEAFFGQGTRLTVV.